Presented here are 7 T cell receptor beta chains from one specimen sequenced in a study of blood T cell repertoires in COVID-19. The protocol was immunoSEQ multiplex PCR, while the TCRdb copy is restricted to in-frame clones and leaves out a portion. In the table there are approximately 150,000 clones, roughly 84% of which are singletons. The sequenced sample was peripheral blood. The receptors come from a human donor in a cohort sampled during active COVID-19.

This clone occurred many times. This chain connects TRBV30 to TRBJ2-7; the D gene is possibly TRBD1 (6 bases). Germline V gene sequence: CDR1 GTSNPN, CDR2 SVGIG (reference sequence). The CDR3 loop spans 15 amino acids. V dropped 0 bases and J dropped 2 bases, with 14 bases sitting between them. The CDR3 loop reads CAWSVKRDTAYEQYF. CDR3 coding DNA: TGTGCCTGGAGTGTAAAGAGGGACACAGCCTACGAGCAGTACTTC.

V and J are TRBV21-1 and TRBJ2-4; the D segment call TRBD1 is taken from the table without a DNA check. TRBV21-1 is reported as a pseudogene. There are 19 residues in the CDR3. In DNA form, the CDR3 reads TGTGCCAGCACCCCAAGGGGGGACAGGGGGAAGGAAGCCAAAAACATTCAGTACTTC. Its protein product is CASTPRGDRGKEAKNIQYF.

The chain uses TRBV12-5 and TRBJ1-1; TRBD1 agrees at 9 bases. CDR1 and CDR2 from the germline V gene are LGHNT and FRNRAP. V trimming: 2 bases; J trimming: 5 bases; junction bases outside the gene matches: 12. The CDR3 is 17 amino acids. The CDR3 sequence is CASGLFPTTGGGTEAFF. The CDR3 DNA sequence: TGTGCTAGTGGTTTGTTCCCGACTACAGGGGGCGGAACTGAAGCTTTCTTT.

The chain employs TRBV7-9 and TRBJ1-6, with D unresolved. The CDR3 loop spans 10 amino acids. Trimming stripped 8 bases from V and 8 bases from J, with 4 bases between. The germline gives CDR1 SEHNR, CDR2 FQNEAQ (reference sequence). In DNA, the CDR3 is TGTGCCAGCCGGGATTCACCCCTCCACTTT. This gives the protein CASRDSPLHF. Full variable domain (outside the CDR3, taken from reference TRBV7-9 and TRBJ1-6): DTGVSQNPRHKITKRGQNVTFRCDPISEHNRLYWYRQTLGQGPEFLTYFQNEAQLEKSRLLSDRFSAERPKGSFSTLEIQRTEQGDSAMYLCASRDSPLHFGNGTRLTVT.

The rearrangement uses TRBV28 and TRBJ1-5, with D uncertain. The CDR3 loop spans 15 amino acids. The germline CDR1 and CDR2 sequences are MDHEN and SYDVKM. V was trimmed by 6 bases and J by 0 bases, leaving 12 bases between them. CDR3 DNA sequence: TGTGCCAGCAGCCTTACACCATATAGCAATCAGCCCCAGCATTTT. This codes for CASSLTPYSNQPQHF.

A single count supports this clone. CDR3 residues: CASSPQGAGSYNSPLHF. The CDR3 bases are TGTGCCAGCTCACCCCAGGGGGCAGGCTCCTATAATTCACCCCTCCACTTT. The J gene is TRBJ1-6, the V gene TRBV18; 8 bases match TRBD1. Germline CDR1 is KGHSH and CDR2 is LQKENI. CDR3 length equals 17 residues. V shed 3 bases, J shed 0 bases, and the junction held 4 bases outside the gene matches.

The V call is TRBV7-3, the J call TRBJ2-7, with 9 nucleotides matching TRBD1. Germline values: CDR1 SGHTA, CDR2 FQGTGA. The CDR3 length is 16 residues. V shed 5 bases, J shed 1 base, and the junction held 9 bases outside the gene matches. The CDR3: CASSPDSGTGSYEQYF. CDR3 bases: TGTGCCAGCAGCCCCGATTCCGGGACAGGGTCCTACGAGCAGTACTTC. Full variable domain (remainder filled in from reference TRBV7-3 and TRBJ2-7): GAGVSQTPSNKVTEKGKYVELRCDPISGHTALYWYRQSLGQGPEFLIYFQGTGAADDSGLPNDRFFAVRPEGSVSTLKIQRTERGDSAVYLCASSPDSGTGSYEQYFGPGTRLTVT.